A selection of T cell receptor beta chains follows, all from one sample in a study of quantifying T cell responses using KT2 cells. Each CDR3 protein is one row after TCRdb ran MiXCR on the UMI-ligation and nested PCR reads. The repertoire consists of about 53,000 distinct CDR3 sequences, with over 9% occurring once and the leading ten covering about 9.4%. The source material was PBMCs spiked with cells of the T cell clone KT2. The receptors come from a human donor. CDR3s include the opening cysteine and the closing phenylalanine or tryptophan. The order of the fields is J gene, V gene, clone size, D gene, CDR3 protein, CDR3 DNA. D genes are given only for firm matches. Clone size, where shown, is once, few, many, or a class for clones that have expanded.

TRBJ1-6	TRBV12-3/TRBV12-4	NA	TRBD1	CASSPHQGTGKGDNSPLHF	TGTGCCAGCAGCCCTCACCAGGGGACAGGGAAGGGCGATAATTCACCCCTCCACTTT
TRBJ1-6	TRBV9	many	NA	CASRSYENSPLHF	TGTGCCAGTAGATCATACGAAAATTCACCCCTCCACTTT
TRBJ2-5	TRBV20-1	few	TRBD2	CSAASGGAQTQYF	TGCAGTGCCGCTAGCGGGGGGGCGCAGACCCAGTACTTC
TRBJ1-6	TRBV11-2	NA	TRBD1	CASSLLDRDNSPLHF	TGTGCCAGCAGCTTGCTGGACAGGGATAATTCACCCCTCCACTTT
TRBJ1-1	TRBV5-1	NA	NA	CASSLALAQRNTEAFF	TGCGCCAGCAGCTTGGCCCTCGCGCAACGGAACACTGAAGCTTTCTTT
TRBJ2-1	TRBV12-5	few	TRBD2	CASGWQRLAGGANNEQFF	TGTGCTAGTGGTTGGCAAAGACTAGCGGGGGGGGCAAACAATGAGCAGTTCTTC
TRBJ2-2	TRBV5-1	large	NA	CASSLVGNQARTGELFF	TGCGCCAGCAGCTTGGTCGGAAACCAAGCCCGGACCGGGGAGCTGTTTTTT
TRBJ2-5	TRBV24-1	many	NA	CATSDHRGDASNQETQYF	TGTGCCACCAGTGATCATAGGGGGGACGCTTCAAACCAAGAGACCCAGTACTTC
TRBJ2-7	TRBV20-1	few	TRBD1	CSARGQGIHEQYF	TGCAGTGCTAGAGGACAGGGTATCCACGAGCAGTACTTC
TRBJ2-7	TRBV27	many	NA	CASSLSPADPYEQYF	TGTGCCAGCAGCCTTTCCCCGGCGGATCCCTACGAGCAGTACTTC
TRBJ2-3	TRBV4-1	NA	NA	CASSQRTVVSTDTQYF	TGCGCCAGCAGCCAGCGGACAGTTGTGAGCACAGATACGCAGTATTTT
TRBJ2-7	TRBV4-1	few	TRBD1	CASSQRGQGISYEQYF	TGCGCCAGCAGCCAAAGGGGACAGGGTATCTCCTACGAGCAGTACTTC
TRBJ1-2	TRBV5-1	few	TRBD1	CASSLDRGHSGYTF	TGCGCCAGCAGCTTGGACAGGGGGCATAGTGGCTACACCTTC
TRBJ1-1	TRBV27	NA	TRBD1	CASRTGVAANTEAFF	TGTGCCAGCCGAACAGGGGTAGCGGCGAACACTGAAGCTTTCTTT
TRBJ2-7	TRBV5-1	NA	NA	CASREAYEQYF	TGCGCCAGCAGGGAGGCCTACGAGCAGTACTTC
TRBJ2-5	TRBV6-6	many	TRBD1	CASSRPTGVEETQYF	TGTGCCAGCAGCCGTCCGACAGGGGTTGAAGAGACCCAGTACTTC
TRBJ1-6	TRBV2	few	NA	CASNAGSGISPLHF	TGTGCCAGCAATGCAGGGAGCGGGATTTCACCCCTCCACTTT
TRBJ2-1	TRBV5-1	NA	TRBD1	CTSSFLGGAVENEQFF	TGCACCAGCAGCTTCCTAGGGGGCGCGGTAGAGAATGAGCAGTTCTTC
TRBJ2-3	TRBV27	many	TRBD2	CASSLVAGAYTQYF	TGTGCCAGCAGTTTGGTAGCGGGGGCCTATACGCAGTATTTT
TRBJ1-1	TRBV7-6	NA	NA	CASSLSGTEAFF	TGTGCCAGCAGCTTAAGTGGAACTGAAGCTTTCTTT
TRBJ2-2	TRBV12-3/TRBV12-4	few	TRBD2	CASSFFTNAFQREGRNTGELFF	TGTGCCAGCAGTTTTTTCACCAACGCTTTTCAGCGGGAGGGCCGGAACACCGGGGAGCTGTTTTTT
TRBJ2-7	TRBV20-1	once	TRBD1	CSAPGGWVRGYEQYF	TGCAGTGCGCCAGGGGGCTGGGTCAGGGGCTACGAGCAGTACTTC
TRBJ2-6	TRBV18	many	TRBD1	CASSDRTDSGANVLTF	TGTGCCAGCTCGGACAGGACCGATTCTGGGGCCAACGTCCTGACTTTC
TRBJ1-2	TRBV6-6	NA	TRBD1	CASTNMGQIYYGYTF	TGTGCCAGCACCAACATGGGACAGATATACTATGGCTACACCTTC
TRBJ2-7	TRBV6-5	few	TRBD1	CASHRGPNEQYF	TGTGCCAGCCATAGGGGGCCCAACGAGCAGTACTTC
TRBJ2-3	TRBV7-8	few	TRBD2	CASSLTRTRETSTDTQYF	TGTGCCAGCAGCTTAACAAGGACTAGGGAAACTAGCACAGATACGCAGTATTTT
TRBJ2-5	TRBV7-2	NA	NA	CASSLGFWGGETQYF	TGTGCCAGCAGCTTAGGGTTTTGGGGGGGCGAGACCCAGTACTTC
TRBJ2-2	TRBV2	few	NA	CASNHRNSGNTGELFF	TGTGCCAGCAACCATAGGAATAGCGGGAACACCGGGGAGCTGTTTTTT
TRBJ1-1	TRBV28	many	NA	CASNPGLEGTEAFF	TGTGCCAGCAATCCGGGCCTCGAGGGGACTGAAGCTTTCTTT
TRBJ2-7	TRBV6-5	few	TRBD2	CASRTSGGASYEQYF	TGTGCCAGCAGGACTAGCGGGGGGGCTAGCTACGAGCAGTACTTC
TRBJ2-1	TRBV7-9	few	TRBD2	CASSSTGTSGNEQFF	TGTGCCAGCAGCTCAACCGGGACTAGCGGGAATGAGCAGTTCTTC
TRBJ2-3	TRBV7-8	medium-sized	NA	CASSKRQRYSTDTQYF	TGTGCCAGCAGCAAGCGGCAGCGGTACTCCACAGATACGCAGTATTTT
TRBJ2-1	TRBV9	many	NA	CASSVDWGGLGEQFF	TGTGCCAGCAGCGTAGATTGGGGCGGCCTCGGCGAGCAGTTCTTC
TRBJ2-1	TRBV20-1	few	TRBD2	CSARVVWTSGAVSSYNEQFF	TGCAGTGCTAGAGTGGTTTGGACTAGCGGGGCCGTGAGCTCCTACAATGAGCAGTTCTTC
TRBJ1-3	TRBV6-5	many	NA	CASTRFGGEGNTIYF	TGTGCCAGCACGAGGTTTGGGGGAGAAGGAAACACCATATATTTT
TRBJ1-2	TRBV7-2	NA	NA	CASSLFATPGQVGGDYGYTF	TGTGCCAGCAGCTTATTTGCTACCCCGGGCCAAGTTGGGGGAGACTATGGCTACACCTTC
TRBJ2-1	TRBV18	NA	NA	CASSPGGGSYNEQFF	TGTGCCAGCTCACCGGGTGGAGGGTCCTACAATGAGCAGTTCTTC
TRBJ1-2	TRBV2	once	NA	CASSTPGQFYGYAF	TGTGCCAGCAGTACCCCGGGACAATTTTATGGCTACGCCTTC
TRBJ1-2	TRBV6-5	many	TRBD1	CASSYSTPPGQGTYGYTF	TGTGCCAGCAGTTACTCGACCCCGCCGGGACAGGGAACCTATGGCTACACCTTC
TRBJ2-2	TRBV7-8	NA	TRBD1	CASRLDRVGSGELFF	TGTGCCAGCAGATTGGACAGGGTTGGATCCGGGGAGCTGTTTTTT
TRBJ2-1	TRBV5-1	NA	NA	CASSIGQPVEQFF	TGCGCCAGCAGCATAGGACAGCCAGTCGAGCAGTTCTTC
TRBJ1-1	TRBV12-3/TRBV12-4	NA	NA	CASRTGENTEAFF	TGTGCCAGCAGGACAGGCGAGAACACTGAAGCTTTCTTT
TRBJ2-5	TRBV25-1	few	NA	CASSDPQEKETQYF	TGTGCCAGCAGTGACCCACAGGAAAAAGAGACCCAGTACTTC